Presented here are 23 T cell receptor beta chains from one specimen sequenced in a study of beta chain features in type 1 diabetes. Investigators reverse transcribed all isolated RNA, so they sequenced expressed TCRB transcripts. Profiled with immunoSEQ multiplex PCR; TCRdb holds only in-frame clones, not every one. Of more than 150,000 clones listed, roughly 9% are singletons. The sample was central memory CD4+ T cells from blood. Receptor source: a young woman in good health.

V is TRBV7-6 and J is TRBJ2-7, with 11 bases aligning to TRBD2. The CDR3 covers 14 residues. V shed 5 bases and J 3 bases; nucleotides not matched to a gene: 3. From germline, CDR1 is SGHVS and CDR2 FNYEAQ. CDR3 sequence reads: CASSLTSGDYEQYF. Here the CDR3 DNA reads TGTGCCAGCAGCCTGACTAGCGGGGACTACGAGCAGTACTTC.

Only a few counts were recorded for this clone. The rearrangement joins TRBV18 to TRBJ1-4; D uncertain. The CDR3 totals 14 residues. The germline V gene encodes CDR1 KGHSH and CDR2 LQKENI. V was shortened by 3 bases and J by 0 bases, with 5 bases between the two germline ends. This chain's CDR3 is CASSPFATNEKLFF. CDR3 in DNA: TGTGCCAGCTCACCTTTCGCAACTAATGAAAAACTGTTTTTT.

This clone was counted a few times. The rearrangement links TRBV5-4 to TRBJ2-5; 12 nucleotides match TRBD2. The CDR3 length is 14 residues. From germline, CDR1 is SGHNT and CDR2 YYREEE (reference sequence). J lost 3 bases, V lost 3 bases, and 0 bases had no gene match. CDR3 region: CASSWTSGEETQYF. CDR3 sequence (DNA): TGTGCCAGCAGCTGGACTAGCGGGGAAGAGACCCAGTACTTC.

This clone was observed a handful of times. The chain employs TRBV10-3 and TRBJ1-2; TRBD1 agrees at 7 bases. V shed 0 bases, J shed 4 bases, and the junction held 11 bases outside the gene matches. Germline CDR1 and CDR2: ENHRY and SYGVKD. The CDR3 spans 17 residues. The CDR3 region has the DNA TGTGCCATCAGTGAGTCCGAGGGGGCCTCCGCCTTCTATGGCTACACCTTC. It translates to CAISESEGASAFYGYTF.

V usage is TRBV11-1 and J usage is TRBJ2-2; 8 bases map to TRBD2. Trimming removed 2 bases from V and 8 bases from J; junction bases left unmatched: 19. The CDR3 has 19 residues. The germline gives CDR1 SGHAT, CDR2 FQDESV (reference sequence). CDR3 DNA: TGTGCCAGCAGCTTAACCATGCCGGGACTAGGGCCCACCGATGGGGAGCTGTTTTTT. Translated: CASSLTMPGLGPTDGELFF.

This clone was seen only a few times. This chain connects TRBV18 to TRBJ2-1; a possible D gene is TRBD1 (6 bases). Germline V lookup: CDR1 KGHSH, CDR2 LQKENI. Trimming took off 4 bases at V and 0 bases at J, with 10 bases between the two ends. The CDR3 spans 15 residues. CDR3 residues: CASSRDTSSYNEQFF. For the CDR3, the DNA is TGTGCCAGCTCACGGGACACGAGCTCCTACAATGAGCAGTTCTTC.

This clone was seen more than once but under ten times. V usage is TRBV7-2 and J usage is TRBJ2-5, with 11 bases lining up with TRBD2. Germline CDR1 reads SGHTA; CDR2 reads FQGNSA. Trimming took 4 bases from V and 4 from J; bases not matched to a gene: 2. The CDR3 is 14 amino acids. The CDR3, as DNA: TGTGCCAGCAGCTCCGGACTAGCGGGAGAGACCCAGTACTTC. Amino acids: CASSSGLAGETQYF. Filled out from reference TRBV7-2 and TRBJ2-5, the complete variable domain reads GAGVSQSPSNKVTEKGKDVELRCDPISGHTALYWYRQSLGQGLEFLIYFQGNSAPDKSGLPSDRFSAERTGGSVSTLTIQRTQQEDSAVYLCASSSGLAGETQYFGPGTRLLVL.

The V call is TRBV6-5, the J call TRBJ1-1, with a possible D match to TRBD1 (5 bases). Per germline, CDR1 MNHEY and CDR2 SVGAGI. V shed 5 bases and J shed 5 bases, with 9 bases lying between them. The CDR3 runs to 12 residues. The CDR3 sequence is CASSQQATEAFF. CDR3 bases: TGTGCCAGCAGTCAACAGGCAACTGAAGCTTTCTTT.

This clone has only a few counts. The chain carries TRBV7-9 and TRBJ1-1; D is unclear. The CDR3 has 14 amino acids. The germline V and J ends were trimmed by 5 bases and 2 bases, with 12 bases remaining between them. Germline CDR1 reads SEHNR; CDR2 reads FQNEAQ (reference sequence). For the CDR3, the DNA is TGTGCCAGCAGCCGGTCGGGTACCAACACTGAAGCTTTCTTT. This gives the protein CASSRSGTNTEAFF.

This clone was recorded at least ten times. Here the CDR3 DNA reads TGTGCCTGGAGTGTACGATACAGGGGGAGCACCGGGGAGCTGTTTTTT. Protein: CAWSVRYRGSTGELFF. This chain links TRBV30 with TRBJ2-2; TRBD1 aligns across 8 bases. The length of the CDR3 is 16 residues. J lost 4 bases, V lost 0 bases, and 7 bases had no gene match. Germline assignment: CDR1 GTSNPN and CDR2 SVGIG (reference sequence).

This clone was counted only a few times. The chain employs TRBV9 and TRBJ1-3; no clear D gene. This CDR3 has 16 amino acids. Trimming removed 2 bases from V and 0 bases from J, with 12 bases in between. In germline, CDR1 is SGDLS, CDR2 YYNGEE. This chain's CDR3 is CASSVNELTSGNTIYF. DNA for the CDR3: TGTGCCAGCAGCGTCAACGAGCTCACCTCTGGAAACACCATATATTTT. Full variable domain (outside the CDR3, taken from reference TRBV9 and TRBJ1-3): DSGVTQTPKHLITATGQRVTLRCSPRSGDLSVYWYQQSLDQGLQFLIQYYNGEERAKGNILERFSAQQFPDLHSELNLSSLELGDSALYFCASSVNELTSGNTIYFGEGSWLTVV.

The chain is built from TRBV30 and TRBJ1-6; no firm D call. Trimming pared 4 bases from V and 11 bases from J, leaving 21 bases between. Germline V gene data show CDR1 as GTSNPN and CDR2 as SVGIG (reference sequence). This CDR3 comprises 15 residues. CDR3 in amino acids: CAWTPPPALGTPLHF. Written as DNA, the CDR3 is TGTGCCTGGACCCCACCCCCGGCACTAGGAACACCCCTCCACTTT.

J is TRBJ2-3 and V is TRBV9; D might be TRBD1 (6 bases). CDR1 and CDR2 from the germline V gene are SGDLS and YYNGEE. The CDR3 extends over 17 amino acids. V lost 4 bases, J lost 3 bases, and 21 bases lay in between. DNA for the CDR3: TGTGCCAGCAGCCCCCCTGGGCAGGGGTTAGTTACAGATACGCAGTATTTT. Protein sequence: CASSPPGQGLVTDTQYF.

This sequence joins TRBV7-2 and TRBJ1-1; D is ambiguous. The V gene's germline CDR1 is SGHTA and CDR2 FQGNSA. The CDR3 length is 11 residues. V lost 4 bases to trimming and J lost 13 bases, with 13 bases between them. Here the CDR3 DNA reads TGTGCCAGCAGCTCGGGCCAGCGGGTTTTCTTT. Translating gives CASSSGQRVFF.

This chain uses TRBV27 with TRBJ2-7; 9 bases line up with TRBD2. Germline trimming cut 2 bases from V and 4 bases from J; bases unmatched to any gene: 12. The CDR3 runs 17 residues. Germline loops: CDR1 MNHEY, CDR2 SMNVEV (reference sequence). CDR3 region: CASSLGSGRSIGYEQYF. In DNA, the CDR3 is TGTGCCAGCAGTTTAGGTAGCGGGAGAAGTATTGGGTACGAGCAGTACTTC.

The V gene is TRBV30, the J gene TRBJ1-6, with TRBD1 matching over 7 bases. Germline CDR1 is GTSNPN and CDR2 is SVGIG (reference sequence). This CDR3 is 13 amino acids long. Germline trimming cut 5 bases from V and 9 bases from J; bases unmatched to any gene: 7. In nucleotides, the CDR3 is TGTGCCTGGGAGGGACAGACAGGTTCACCCCTCCACTTT. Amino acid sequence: CAWEGQTGSPLHF.

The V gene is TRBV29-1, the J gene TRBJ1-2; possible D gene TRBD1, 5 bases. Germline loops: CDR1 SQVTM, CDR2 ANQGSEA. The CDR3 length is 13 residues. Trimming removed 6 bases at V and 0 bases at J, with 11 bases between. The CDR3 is CSVTDEANYGYTF. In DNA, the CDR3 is TGCAGCGTGACAGATGAAGCTAACTATGGCTACACCTTC.

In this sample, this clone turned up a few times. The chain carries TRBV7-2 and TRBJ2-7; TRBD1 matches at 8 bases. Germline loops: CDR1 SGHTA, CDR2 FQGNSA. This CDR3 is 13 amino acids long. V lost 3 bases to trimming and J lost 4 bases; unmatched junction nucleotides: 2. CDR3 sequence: CASSFDRGYEQYF. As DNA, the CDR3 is TGTGCCAGCAGCTTCGACAGGGGTTACGAGCAGTACTTC.

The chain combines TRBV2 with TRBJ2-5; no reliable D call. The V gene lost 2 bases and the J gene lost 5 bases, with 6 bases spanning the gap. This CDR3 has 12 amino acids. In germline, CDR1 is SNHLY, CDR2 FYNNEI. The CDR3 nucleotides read TGTGCCAGCAGTGAAACTCTGGAGACCCAGTACTTC. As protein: CASSETLETQYF.

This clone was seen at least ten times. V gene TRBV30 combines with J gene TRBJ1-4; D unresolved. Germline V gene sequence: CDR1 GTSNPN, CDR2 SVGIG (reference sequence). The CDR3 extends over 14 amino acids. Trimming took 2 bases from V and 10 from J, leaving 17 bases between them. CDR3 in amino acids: CAWSPTTGNGKLFF. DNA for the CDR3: TGTGCCTGGAGTCCCACTACGGGGAACGGAAAACTGTTTTTT.

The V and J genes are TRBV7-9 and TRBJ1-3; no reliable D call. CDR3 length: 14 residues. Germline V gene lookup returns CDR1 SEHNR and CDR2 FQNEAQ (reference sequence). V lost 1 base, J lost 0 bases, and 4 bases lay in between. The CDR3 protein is CASSLDSSGNTIYF. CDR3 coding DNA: TGTGCCAGCAGCTTAGACAGCTCTGGAAACACCATATATTTT.

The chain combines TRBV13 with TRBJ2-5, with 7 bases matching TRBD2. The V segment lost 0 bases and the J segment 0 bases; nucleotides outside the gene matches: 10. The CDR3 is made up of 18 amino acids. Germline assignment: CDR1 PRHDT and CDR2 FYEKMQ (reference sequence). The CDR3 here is CASSLGASGDTNQETQYF. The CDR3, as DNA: TGTGCCAGCAGCTTAGGGGCTAGCGGAGATACCAACCAAGAGACCCAGTACTTC. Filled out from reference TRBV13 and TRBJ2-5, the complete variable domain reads AAGVIQSPRHLIKEKRETATLKCYPIPRHDTVYWYQQGPGQDPQFLISFYEKMQSDKGSIPDRFSAQQFSDYHSELNMSSLELGDSALYFCASSLGASGDTNQETQYFGPGTRLLVL.

CDR3 sequence (DNA): TGTGCCAGCAGCCAAGGACAGGGACGGACTGAAGCTTTCTTT. This translates into CASSQGQGRTEAFF. V is TRBV11-2 and J is TRBJ1-1, with 8 bases that match TRBD1. The CDR3 consists of 14 residues. V lost 5 bases to trimming and J lost 5 bases; unmatched junction nucleotides: 7. In germline, CDR1 is SGHAT, CDR2 FQNNGV.